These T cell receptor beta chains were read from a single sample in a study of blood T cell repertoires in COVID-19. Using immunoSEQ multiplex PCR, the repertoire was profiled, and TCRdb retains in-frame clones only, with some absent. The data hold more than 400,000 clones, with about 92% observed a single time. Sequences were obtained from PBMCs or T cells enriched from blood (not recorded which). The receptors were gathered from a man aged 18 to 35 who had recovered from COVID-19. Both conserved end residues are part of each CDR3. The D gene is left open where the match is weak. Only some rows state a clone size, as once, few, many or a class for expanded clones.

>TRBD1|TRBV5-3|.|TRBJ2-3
CARSLTGGTDTQYF
TGTGCCAGAAGCCTGACAGGGGGGACAGATACGCAGTATTTT
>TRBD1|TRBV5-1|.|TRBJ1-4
CASSLAGQGRGEKLFF
TGCGCCAGCAGCTTGGCCGGACAGGGCCGTGGTGAAAAACTGTTTTTT
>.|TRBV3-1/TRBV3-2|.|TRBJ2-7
CASSQLSVDEQYF
TGTGCCAGCAGCCAGCTTAGTGTCGACGAGCAGTACTTC
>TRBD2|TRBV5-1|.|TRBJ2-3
CASSLAGGTDTQYF
TGCGCCAGCAGCCTAGCGGGGGGCACAGATACGCAGTATTTT
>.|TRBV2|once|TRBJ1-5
CASNRQGSNQPQHF
TGTGCCAGCAATCGCCAGGGGAGCAATCAGCCCCAGCATTTT
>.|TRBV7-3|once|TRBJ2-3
CASSGWAGRPNPVGTDTQYF
TGTGCCAGCAGCGGATGGGCAGGGAGGCCTAACCCTGTGGGCACAGATACGCAGTATTTT
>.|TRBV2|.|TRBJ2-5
CASSEVTANIQETQYF
TGTGCCAGCAGTGAAGTCACCGCAAACATTCAAGAGACCCAGTACTTC
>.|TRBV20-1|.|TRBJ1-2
CSATGTGGYTF
TGCAGTGCTACAGGGACTGGTGGCTACACCTTC
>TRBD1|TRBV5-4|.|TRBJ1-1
CASSWAYRGERAEAFF
TGTGCCAGCAGCTGGGCCTACAGGGGGGAAAGGGCTGAAGCTTTCTTT
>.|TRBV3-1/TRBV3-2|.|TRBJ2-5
CASSFNGGSLRETQYF
TGTGCCAGCAGCTTCAACGGAGGGTCCCTGAGAGAGACCCAGTACTTC
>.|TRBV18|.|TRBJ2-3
CASSSERSTGDTQYF
TGTGCCAGCTCATCCGAGAGGAGCACCGGAGATACGCAGTATTTT
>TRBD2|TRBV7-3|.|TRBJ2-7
CASSSTSGYEQYF
TGTGCCAGCAGCTCGACTAGCGGCTACGAGCAGTACTTC
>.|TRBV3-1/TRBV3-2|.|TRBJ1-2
CASSRLTTRQEGESGYTF
TGTGCCAGCAGCCGATTAACAACCCGACAAGAGGGGGAGTCCGGCTACACCTTC
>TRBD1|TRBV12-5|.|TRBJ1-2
CASGLVLQGRNNYGYTF
TGTGCTAGTGGTTTGGTACTACAGGGGCGGAATAACTATGGCTACACCTTC
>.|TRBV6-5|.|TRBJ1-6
CASSYGPENSPLHF
TGTGCCAGCAGTTACGGGCCGGAAAATTCACCCCTCCACTTT
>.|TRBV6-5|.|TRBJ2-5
CASSYLPDQETQYF
TGTGCCAGCAGTTACTTGCCGGACCAAGAGACCCAGTACTTC
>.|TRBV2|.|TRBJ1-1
CATREMNTEAFF
TGTGCCACCAGGGAGATGAACACTGAAGCTTTCTTT
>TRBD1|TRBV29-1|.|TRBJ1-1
CSVRQGNGEAFF
TGCAGCGTGAGACAGGGGAATGGTGAAGCTTTCTTT
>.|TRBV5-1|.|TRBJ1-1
CASSLEPVSNTEAFF
TGCGCCAGCAGCTTGGAGCCCGTCTCGAACACTGAAGCTTTCTTT
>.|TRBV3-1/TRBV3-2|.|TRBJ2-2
CASSRARTGELFF
TGTGCCAGCAGTAGAGCGCGGACCGGGGAGCTGTTTTTT